Following are 32 T cell receptor beta chains from one sample sequenced in a study of response to subunit inactivated influenza vaccine. TCRdb called the RT-PCR reads again in MiXCR, with one record for every CDR3 protein. Of roughly 520,000 distinct CDR3 sequences in the sample, about 25% are singletons; the top ten hold 1.9%. The source was CD4+ T cells sorted from PBMCs, collected around 5 days after vaccination. The receptors were gathered from a man aged 50-59 years who received an inactivated influenza vaccine.

Ten or more counts support this clonotype. This chain connects TRBV12-3 or TRBV12-4 to TRBJ1-1, with no clear D. V shed 3 bases and J shed 1 base, with 3 bases lying between them. The CDR3 has 12 residues. The CDR3 nucleotides read TGTGCCAGCAGTTTTGGGAACACTGAAGCTTTCTTT. It codes for CASSFGNTEAFF.

V usage is TRBV20-1 and J usage is TRBJ1-4; 11 bases are shared with TRBD1. Germline V lookup: CDR1 DFQATT, CDR2 SNEGSKA (reference sequence). The CDR3 sequence is 15 residues long. J gave up 8 bases and V 5 bases, and 10 bases lay outside the gene matches. In DNA form, the CDR3 reads TGCAGTGCTCTCGGACAGGGGGCGAAGGTAGAAAAACTGTTTTTT. Translation gives CSALGQGAKVEKLFF.

The chain joins TRBV12-3 or TRBV12-4 to TRBJ2-3; D may be TRBD1 or TRBD2 (6 bases each). There are 12 residues in the CDR3. Trimming took off 4 bases at V and 8 bases at J, with 10 bases between the two ends. The CDR3 bases are TGTGCCAGCAGTTCCAGGGGAGGTACGCAGTATTTT. It yields the protein CASSSRGGTQYF.

This clonotype was seen a few times. V usage is TRBV12-3 or TRBV12-4 and J usage is TRBJ2-5; D unclear. This CDR3 contains 13 residues. V lost 6 bases, J lost 4 bases, and 12 bases lay in between. The CDR3, as DNA: TGTGCCAGCAGCCCCTCCCCCCCAGAGACCCAGTACTTC. Protein product: CASSPSPPETQYF.

In its sample, this clonotype was seen a few times. V gene TRBV30 combines with J gene TRBJ1-5; TRBD1 aligns across 9 bases. Trimming took 0 bases from V and 4 from J; bases not matched to a gene: 4. CDR1 and CDR2 (germline): GTSNPN, SVGIG (reference sequence). The CDR3 spans 15 residues. The CDR3 DNA follows: TGTGCCTGGAGTGTGGCCGGGACAGGGAATCAGCCCCAGCATTTT. Translated, it gives CAWSVAGTGNQPQHF.

This clonotype was detected only a few times. The gene calls are TRBV3-1 and TRBJ2-7; 7 bases align to TRBD2. Germline-derived CDR1 and CDR2 are LGHDT and YNNKEL (reference sequence). The trim removed 1 base at V and 13 bases at J, leaving 13 bases unmatched. The CDR3 sequence is 14 residues long. The CDR3 here is CASSQGHLAVSVYF. The CDR3 DNA reads as TGTGCCAGCAGCCAAGGGCATCTAGCGGTCTCTGTATACTTC.

This clonotype was seen a handful of times. V is TRBV12-3 or TRBV12-4 and J is TRBJ1-2; TRBD1 matches at 8 bases. V was clipped by 5 bases and J by 5 bases; unmatched bases: 13. This CDR3 is 16 amino acids long. The CDR3 coding sequence is TGTGCCAGCAGTCGAACCCAAGGACAGGGCTGGTATGGCTACACCTTC. Residues: CASSRTQGQGWYGYTF.

This clonotype has just a few counts. This chain joins TRBV7-6 and TRBJ1-2, with a tentative D call TRBD1 (6 bases). The CDR3 has 12 amino acids. CDR1 and CDR2 from the germline V gene are SGHVS and FNYEAQ. The ends were cut back, 10 bases at V and 6 bases at J, with 15 bases in the middle. CDR3 DNA sequence: TGTGCCACCACAACAGGGTTTCATGGCTACACCTTC. It specifies CATTTGFHGYTF.

This clonotype was counted only a few times. The J gene is TRBJ2-7, the V gene TRBV12-3 or TRBV12-4, with D tentatively TRBD2 (5 bases). The V gene lost 2 bases and the J gene lost 3 bases, with 11 bases spanning the gap. The CDR3 consists of 14 residues. CDR3 region: CASSLFLSGYEQYF. Here the CDR3 DNA reads TGTGCCAGCAGTTTATTCTTGAGCGGCTACGAGCAGTACTTC.

This clonotype was seen a few times. The chain has TRBV5-1 and TRBJ1-1; 8 bases align to TRBD1. Losses at the gene ends were 4 bases for V and 4 bases for J; bases not matched to a gene: 15. CDR1 SGHRS and CDR2 YFSETQ come from the germline V gene. CDR3 length: 17 residues. The CDR3 bases are TGCGCCAGCAGCGCGCTTGGGCAGGGGGCGCCGGGCACTGAAGCTTTCTTT. Residues: CASSALGQGAPGTEAFF.

This clonotype was counted ten times or more. The gene calls are TRBV29-1 and TRBJ1-1; the match to TRBD1 covers 11 bases. Germline V gene sequence: CDR1 SQVTM, CDR2 ANQGSEA. The CDR3 extends over 16 amino acids. The V segment lost 0 bases and the J segment 13 bases; nucleotides outside the gene matches: 16. CDR3 nucleotides: TGCAGCGTTGAAGATACGAGGGGACAGGGGGGATCCCTCCTTTTCTTT. Its translation: CSVEDTRGQGGSLLFF. Full variable domain (outside the CDR3, taken from reference TRBV29-1 and TRBJ1-1): SAVISQKPSRDICQRGTSLTIQCQVDSQVTMMFWYRQQPGQSLTLIATANQGSEATYESGFVIDKFPISRPNLTFSTLTVSNMSPEDSSIYLCSVEDTRGQGGSLLFFGQGTRLTVV.

The V and J genes are TRBV4-1 and TRBJ1-2; TRBD1 agrees at 8 bases. Losses at the gene ends were 1 base for V and 4 bases for J; bases not matched to a gene: 11. This CDR3 has 17 amino acids. Germline V lookup: CDR1 MGHRA, CDR2 YSYEKL. CDR3 sequence reads: CASSQARTGSFSYGYTF. The CDR3 coding sequence is TGCGCCAGCAGCCAAGCTCGGACAGGGAGCTTTAGCTATGGCTACACCTTC.

This clonotype was observed many times. The chain uses TRBV20-1 and TRBJ2-5; TRBD1 matches 7 bases. V lost 4 bases and J lost 5; bases outside the gene matches: 10. Per the germline V gene, CDR1 is DFQATT and CDR2 is SNEGSKA (reference sequence). CDR3 length: 14 residues. CDR3 bases: TGCAGTGCTATGGCTGGACAGGCGTATGAGACCCAGTACTTC. Its protein product is CSAMAGQAYETQYF.

The chain couples TRBV29-1 to TRBJ2-5, with a weak D call TRBD2 (6 bases). The CDR3 spans 12 residues. Trimming shortened V by 5 bases and J by 4 bases, and 11 bases separated the two germline ends. CDR1 SQVTM and CDR2 ANQGSEA come from the germline V gene. The CDR3 bases are TGCAGCGTTAAGGTGGGAGGAGAGACCCAGTACTTC. Translating gives CSVKVGGETQYF.

The chain carries TRBV4-2 and TRBJ2-4, with TRBD1 matching 7 bases. J gave up 7 bases and V 0 bases, and 3 bases lay outside the gene matches. This CDR3 has 14 amino acids. Germline V gene sequence: CDR1 LGHNA, CDR2 YNFKEQ. DNA for the CDR3: TGTGCCAGCAGCCAAGAGATACAGGGGAACATTCAGTACTTC. Translation: CASSQEIQGNIQYF.

Many counts were recorded for this clonotype. This chain connects TRBV7-2 to TRBJ2-3; the match to TRBD2 covers 8 bases. J lost 3 bases, V lost 8 bases, and 7 bases had no gene match. The CDR3 is 14 residues long. Per the germline V gene, CDR1 is SGHTA and CDR2 is FQGNSA. The CDR3 DNA follows: TGTGCCAGCTCTCAGGGACTAGAAACAGATACGCAGTATTTT. Its protein is CASSQGLETDTQYF.

There are a few counts of this clonotype. The CDR3 nucleotides are TGCGCCAGCAGCCAAGATACTAGCGGGGGGCTGAGGGAGACCCAGTACTTC. This sequence encodes CASSQDTSGGLRETQYF. V usage is TRBV4-3 and J usage is TRBJ2-5; TRBD2 agrees at 12 bases. Germline assignment: CDR1 LGHNA and CDR2 YSLEER. V was clipped by 0 bases and J by 5 bases; unmatched bases: 7. The CDR3 has 17 residues.

The chain links TRBV10-3 to TRBJ1-5; the D gene is possibly TRBD1 (5 bases). Germline V CDR1 and CDR2: ENHRY, SYGVKD. Trimming stripped 4 bases from V and 7 bases from J, with 11 bases between. The CDR3 is made up of 13 amino acids. CDR3 sequence (DNA): TGTGCCATCAGTGGACCCAAGGGGCAGCCCCAGCATTTT. It specifies CAISGPKGQPQHF.

This clonotype has ten or more counts. The chain uses TRBV12-3 or TRBV12-4 and TRBJ2-1; 8 positions match TRBD2. The trim removed 7 bases at V and 2 bases at J, leaving 7 bases unmatched. The CDR3 length is 15 residues. This chain's CDR3 is CASTPSGSTYNEQFF. The CDR3 nucleotides read TGTGCCAGCACCCCGAGCGGGAGTACCTACAATGAGCAGTTCTTC.

The genes are TRBV18 and TRBJ2-4; D may be TRBD2 (6 bases). Germline CDR1 KGHSH, CDR2 LQKENI. This CDR3 is built from 18 residues. Trimming cost V 3 bases and J 1 base, with 19 bases left between them. CDR3: CASSPLAPTGEAKNIQYF. CDR3 bases: TGTGCCAGCTCACCCCTCGCCCCTACGGGGGAGGCCAAAAACATTCAGTACTTC.

This clonotype has ten or more counts. V is TRBV2 and J is TRBJ2-1; D not resolved. This CDR3 has 13 amino acids. Between the trimmed V and J ends, which lost 6 bases and 3 bases, there was a span of 9 bases. The germline V gene has CDR1 SNHLY and CDR2 FYNNEI. Here the CDR3 DNA reads TGTGCCAGCAGAAGTCCCTTCTACAATGAGCAGTTCTTC. Translating gives CASRSPFYNEQFF.

The J gene is TRBJ1-5, the V gene TRBV20-1, with D possibly being TRBD1 (5 bases). CDR1 DFQATT and CDR2 SNEGSKA come from the germline V gene (reference sequence). Trimming pared 1 base from V and 2 bases from J, leaving 9 bases between. The CDR3 spans 14 residues. The CDR3 coding sequence is TGCAGTGCTAGAGGATCAGGGCGCAATCAGCCCCAGCATTTT. It specifies CSARGSGRNQPQHF.

This sequence joins TRBV7-4 and TRBJ2-5, with TRBD2 matching over 9 bases. With 8 bases clipped from V and 3 bases from J, the junction kept 10 bases outside the gene matches. From germline, CDR1 is SGHVT and CDR2 SQSDAQ. The CDR3 runs 15 residues. The CDR3 DNA reads TGTGCCAGCCTTAATTTAGCGGGAGAGAAAGAGACCCAGTACTTC. Translation gives CASLNLAGEKETQYF.

This clonotype was counted between two and nine times. V usage is TRBV15 and J usage is TRBJ1-1; weak D call: TRBD1 (5 bases). The CDR3 contains 14 residues. The germline V gene encodes CDR1 LNHNV and CDR2 YYDKDF (reference sequence). Trimming left V 1 base short and J 6 bases short, with 12 bases between. Written as DNA, the CDR3 is TGTGCCACCAGCAGAGGGGACCGGGGGGCTGAAGCTTTCTTT. Protein: CATSRGDRGAEAFF.

The chain uses TRBV6-1 and TRBJ1-5, with no clear D. The CDR3 is made up of 13 amino acids. CDR1 and CDR2 from the germline V gene are MNHNS and SASEGT. Trimming left V 6 bases short and J 6 bases short, with 12 bases between. The CDR3 loop reads CASRLTLGQPQHF. The CDR3 DNA reads as TGTGCCAGCAGATTGACATTGGGTCAGCCCCAGCATTTT.

The chain links TRBV20-1 to TRBJ2-1; D is unresolved. Germline-derived CDR1 and CDR2 are DFQATT and SNEGSKA (reference sequence). There are 12 residues in the CDR3. With 3 bases removed from V and 10 bases from J, the gap between germline ends came to 13 bases. The DNA of the CDR3 is TGCAGTGCTAGGCCGCGGCTAGGGGAGCAGTTCTTC. Its protein is CSARPRLGEQFF.

The table lists this clonotype with a few counts. J is TRBJ2-5 and V is TRBV12-3 or TRBV12-4; TRBD2 agrees at 7 bases. The CDR3 contains 15 residues. The V gene end was trimmed by 3 bases and the J gene end by 0 bases; junction bases not matched to a gene: 4. The CDR3 is CASSFYGGYQETQYF. CDR3 in DNA: TGTGCCAGCAGTTTTTACGGGGGGTACCAAGAGACCCAGTACTTC.

This chain connects TRBV30 to TRBJ1-5; TRBD1 matches 7 bases. The germline gives CDR1 GTSNPN, CDR2 SVGIG (reference sequence). The CDR3 runs 15 residues. The V and J ends lost 3 bases and 2 bases, in that order; junction bases with no gene match: 7. CDR3 sequence: CAWRPGGTRNQPQHF. For the CDR3, the DNA is TGTGCCTGGAGGCCAGGGGGGACTCGCAATCAGCCCCAGCATTTT. Filled out from reference TRBV30 and TRBJ1-5, the complete variable domain reads SQTIHQWPATLVQPVGSPLSLECTVEGTSNPNLYWYRQAAGRGLQLLFYSVGIGQISSEVPQNLSASRPQDRQFILSSKKLLLSDSGFYLCAWRPGGTRNQPQHFGDGTRLSIL.

The rearrangement joins TRBV6-1 to TRBJ2-1; 15 nucleotides line up with TRBD2. After removal of 6 bases from V and 6 bases from J, the junction contained 9 bases not matched to a gene. The germline V gene has CDR1 MNHNS and CDR2 SASEGT. The CDR3 totals 17 residues. The CDR3 here is CASRLPGLAGGGNEQFF. The CDR3 coding sequence is TGTGCCAGCAGGCTACCGGGACTAGCGGGAGGAGGCAATGAGCAGTTCTTC.

A few counts support this clonotype. In this CDR3 the conserved last residue, phenylalanine or tryptophan, is missing, so a read error is likely. The DNA is omitted, as the CDR3 cannot be located on it reliably, and the CDR3 follows TCRdb's listing. The CDR3 loop is CASSLAGWVAGSI. This sequence joins TRBV7-2 and TRBJ1-1. Looked up from germline, CDR1 is SGHTA and CDR2 is FQGNSA. Both ends counted, the CDR3 spans 13 residues.

CDR3 bases: TGCAGTGCTTTCGGGACCGTGATGAACACTGAAGCTTTCTTT. Translating gives CSAFGTVMNTEAFF. The chain employs TRBV20-1 and TRBJ1-1, with D perhaps TRBD1 (5 bases). The length of the CDR3 is 14 residues. Deletions cut 5 bases from V and 0 bases from J, with 13 bases between. Germline V CDR1 and CDR2: DFQATT, SNEGSKA (reference sequence).

The chain links TRBV7-2 to TRBJ2-5; D assignment may be TRBD1 or TRBD2 (5 bases each). V was trimmed by 3 bases and J by 0 bases, leaving 11 bases between them. This CDR3 region has 15 residues. CDR1 and CDR2 (germline): SGHTA, FQGNSA. The CDR3 here is CASSFALGDQETQYF. The CDR3 bases are TGTGCCAGCAGCTTCGCGTTGGGGGACCAAGAGACCCAGTACTTC.